Following are 11 T cell receptor beta chains from one sample sequenced in a study of blood T cell repertoires in COVID-19. Data came from immunoSEQ multiplex PCR; TCRdb stores just in-frame clones and leaves some out. The sample shows some 97,000 clones, over 75% of them seen only once. The sample was peripheral blood. These receptors were collected from a woman aged 55-69 years with acute or convalescent COVID-19.

The chain joins TRBV29-1 to TRBJ1-1; TRBD1 matches 8 bases. Trimming took 5 bases from V and 5 from J; bases not matched to a gene: 10. Germline loops: CDR1 SQVTM, CDR2 ANQGSEA. CDR3 length: 14 residues. The CDR3, as DNA: TGCAGCGTTCGTTTTGGACAGGGAGGAACTGAAGCTTTCTTT. Its translation: CSVRFGQGGTEAFF. The whole variable domain, remainder taken from reference TRBV29-1 and TRBJ1-1, is SAVISQKPSRDICQRGTSLTIQCQVDSQVTMMFWYRQQPGQSLTLIATANQGSEATYESGFVIDKFPISRPNLTFSTLTVSNMSPEDSSIYLCSVRFGQGGTEAFFGQGTRLTVV.

The chain recombines TRBV5-1 with TRBJ2-3; 9 positions agree with TRBD2. The V gene end was trimmed by 3 bases and the J gene end by 4 bases; junction bases not matched to a gene: 3. CDR1 is SGHRS and CDR2 is YFSETQ in the germline V gene. The CDR3 has 14 residues. CDR3 sequence (DNA): TGCGCCAGCAGCTCAGCGGGAGGCGCAGATACGCAGTATTTT. Translation gives CASSSAGGADTQYF.

This clone has more than one count but fewer than ten. This chain joins TRBV7-9 and TRBJ2-3; D perhaps matches TRBD1 (6 bases). V shed 2 bases and J shed 4 bases, with 16 bases lying between them. The CDR3 spans 16 residues. Germline CDR1 reads SEHNR; CDR2 reads FQNEAQ (reference sequence). CDR3 nucleotides: TGTGCCAGCAGCTTAAGGATAAACAGGGCCGCAGATACGCAGTATTTT. Its protein is CASSLRINRAADTQYF.

In its sample, this clone was seen a few times. The CDR3 spells CASSSGQGGTEAFF. In DNA form, the CDR3 reads TGTGCCAGCAGCTCGGGACAGGGGGGCACTGAAGCTTTCTTT. The chain joins TRBV3-1 (or the pseudogene TRBV3-2) to TRBJ1-1; TRBD1 matches 11 bases. The J segment lost 4 bases and the V segment lost 5 bases, leaving 3 bases of the junction unmatched. Germline CDR1 LGHDT, CDR2 YNNKEL (reference sequence). CDR3 size: 14 residues.

This chain joins TRBV11-3 and TRBJ2-1; 13 bases map to TRBD2. Germline V gives CDR1 SGHNT, CDR2 YENEEA. The length of the CDR3 is 16 residues. V was pared by 5 bases and J by 10 bases, with 11 bases of the junction left unmatched. The CDR3 sequence: CASSPRGLAGPREQFF. In DNA form, the CDR3 reads TGTGCCAGCAGCCCCAGGGGACTAGCGGGGCCTAGAGAGCAGTTCTTC.

The rearrangement joins TRBV9 to TRBJ2-1; TRBD2 might be the D (5 bases). Germline CDR1 and CDR2: SGDLS and YYNGEE. The CDR3 is 16 amino acids. V was cut by 0 bases and J by 6 bases, with 16 bases left in between. The CDR3 bases are TGTGCCAGCAGCGTAGGCGAGGGAGTGGGTTTCAATGAGCAGTTCTTC. It translates to CASSVGEGVGFNEQFF.

The V call is TRBV29-1, the J call TRBJ2-1, with 10 nucleotides matching TRBD2. The CDR3 is 14 residues long. V trimming: 4 bases; J trimming: 6 bases; junction bases outside the gene matches: 6. Germline V gene sequence: CDR1 SQVTM, CDR2 ANQGSEA. This chain's CDR3 is CSVGPSSGGNEQFF. CDR3 nucleotides: TGCAGCGTTGGCCCTTCTAGCGGGGGCAATGAGCAGTTCTTC.

This chain joins TRBV6-6 and TRBJ2-5; no definite D call. Germline CDR1 MNHNY, CDR2 SVGAGI (reference sequence). V lost 6 bases, J lost 5 bases, and 13 bases lay in between. The CDR3 runs to 13 residues. CDR3 nucleotide sequence: TGTGCCAGCAGCGGTGGAGCTGGGGAGACCCAGTACTTC. Its translation is CASSGGAGETQYF.

Only one count was recorded for this clone. This chain connects TRBV12-3 or TRBV12-4 to TRBJ1-1, with TRBD1 matching over 7 bases. This CDR3 comprises 12 residues. V shed 5 bases and J 6 bases; nucleotides not matched to a gene: 3. The chain's CDR3 is CASSRQGPEAFF. The CDR3 nucleotides are TGTGCCAGCAGTAGACAGGGTCCTGAAGCTTTCTTT.

In this sample, this clone turned up once. The chain recombines TRBV3-1 (or the pseudogene TRBV3-2) with TRBJ2-3; 8 positions match TRBD2. This CDR3 has 14 amino acids. Germline loops: CDR1 LGHDT, CDR2 YNNKEL (reference sequence). J was trimmed by 9 bases and V by 6 bases; bases with no gene match: 11. The CDR3 DNA sequence: TGTGCCAGCAGGCCAACTAGCGGAAAACAGACGCAGTATTTT. Translated: CASRPTSGKQTQYF.

The rearrangement joins TRBV5-8 to TRBJ2-1, with TRBD1 as a possible D gene (6 bases). Trimming stripped 9 bases from V and 7 bases from J, with 20 bases between. Per the germline V gene, CDR1 is SGHTS and CDR2 is YDEGEE. This CDR3 region has 14 residues. The DNA of the CDR3 is TGTGCCACCAACAGGGTAGATCCGCGGAATGAGCAGTTCTTC. This sequence encodes CATNRVDPRNEQFF.